This T cell receptor (beta chain) was identified during a study of cytomegalovirus exposure and HLA in healthy donors. J gave up 13 bases and V 5 bases, and 13 bases lay outside the gene matches. Germline CDR1 is MNHEY and CDR2 is SMNVEV (reference sequence). The CDR3 runs 14 residues. The primer mix had 60 Vbeta and 13 Jbeta primers. Produced via immunoSEQ multiplex PCR; TCRdb's table is partial and in-frame only. The sample includes over 150,000 clones, around 69% of them seen just once. J is TRBJ2-7 and V is TRBV27; TRBD2 aligns across 11 bases. The receptor comes from a man aged 55 to 69 in good health and CMV-seronegative. The sequenced material came from PBMCs. This CDR3 is CASSPGTSGFTFYF. The CDR3 DNA reads TGTGCCAGCAGTCCCGGGACTAGCGGTTTCACGTTCTACTTC.